This T cell receptor (beta chain) was sequenced in a study of OX40 agonist ivuxolimab in advanced cancers. Whole-study context: The study reported partial responses in three patients: one hepatocellular carcinoma, two cutaneous melanoma.

Clones were sequenced by immunoSEQ multiplex PCR, and TCRdb holds only the in-frame ones, with some missing. The sample lists over 100,000 clones; roughly nine tenths were seen once. The V gene's germline CDR1 is MNHNS and CDR2 SASEGT. V was trimmed by 8 bases and J by 0 bases, leaving 14 bases between them. The CDR3 sequence is 14 residues long. The rearrangement joins TRBV6-1 to TRBJ2-7; possibly TRBD1 or TRBD2 for D (5 bases each). Specimen: CD4+ or CD8+ T cells sorted from blood, collected in a trial of the OX40 agonist ivuxolimab. The TCR comes from an adult with an advanced solid tumor such as melanoma, head and neck, liver or kidney cancer. The CDR3 protein is CASRPGTASYEQYF. The CDR3 region has the DNA TGTGCCAGCCGGCCTGGGACGGCCTCCTACGAGCAGTACTTC.